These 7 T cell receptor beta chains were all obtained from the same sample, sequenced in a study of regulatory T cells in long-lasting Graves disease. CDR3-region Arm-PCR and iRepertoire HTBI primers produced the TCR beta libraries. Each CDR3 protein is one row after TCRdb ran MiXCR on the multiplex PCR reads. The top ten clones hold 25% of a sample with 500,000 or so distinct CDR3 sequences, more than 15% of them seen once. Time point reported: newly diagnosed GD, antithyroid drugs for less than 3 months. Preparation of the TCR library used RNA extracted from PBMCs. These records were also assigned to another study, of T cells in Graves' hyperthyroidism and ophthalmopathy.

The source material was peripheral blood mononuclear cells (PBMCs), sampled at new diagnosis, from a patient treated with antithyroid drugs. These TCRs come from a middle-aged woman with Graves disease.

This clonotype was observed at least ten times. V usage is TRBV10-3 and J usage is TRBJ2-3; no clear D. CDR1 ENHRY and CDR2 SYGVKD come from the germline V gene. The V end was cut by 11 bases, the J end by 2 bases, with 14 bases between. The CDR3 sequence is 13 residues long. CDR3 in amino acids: CAVRAGVTDTQYF. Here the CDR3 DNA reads TGTGCCGTTCGCGCTGGGGTCACAGATACGCAGTATTTT.

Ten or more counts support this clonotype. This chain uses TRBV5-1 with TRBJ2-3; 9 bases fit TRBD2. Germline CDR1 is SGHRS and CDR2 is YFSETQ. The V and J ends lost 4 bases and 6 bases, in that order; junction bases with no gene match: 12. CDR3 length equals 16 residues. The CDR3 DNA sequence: TGCGCCAGCAGCCCGGAGGGTAGCGGGAGTACCGATACGCAGTATTTT. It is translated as CASSPEGSGSTDTQYF.

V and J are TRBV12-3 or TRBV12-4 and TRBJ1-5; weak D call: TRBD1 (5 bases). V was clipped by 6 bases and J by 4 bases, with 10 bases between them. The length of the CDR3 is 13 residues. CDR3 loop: CASSSQENQPQHF. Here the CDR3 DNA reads TGTGCCAGCAGCTCACAGGAAAATCAGCCCCAGCATTTT.

CDR3 residues: CASSKSRGLSPLHF. CDR3 DNA: TGTGCCAGCAGTAAGAGCAGGGGGCTCTCACCCCTCCACTTT. The genes are TRBV12-3 or TRBV12-4 and TRBJ1-6; TRBD1 aligns across 8 bases. This CDR3 comprises 14 residues. The V gene end was trimmed by 5 bases and the J gene end by 10 bases; junction bases not matched to a gene: 7.

CDR3 coding DNA: TGCGCCAGCAGCCACGCCGGACAGGGCGACAATCAGCCCCAGCATTTT. Amino acid sequence: CASSHAGQGDNQPQHF. The chain uses TRBV4-1 and TRBJ1-5, with 8 positions matching TRBD1. The CDR3 has 16 residues. Per the germline V gene, CDR1 is MGHRA and CDR2 is YSYEKL. The J segment lost 3 bases and the V segment lost 3 bases, leaving 7 bases of the junction unmatched.

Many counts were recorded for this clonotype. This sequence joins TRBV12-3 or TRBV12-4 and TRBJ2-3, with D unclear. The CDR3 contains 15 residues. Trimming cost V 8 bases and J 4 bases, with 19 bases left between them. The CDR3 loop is CASRPPMGWADTQYF. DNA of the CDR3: TGTGCCAGCCGACCCCCTATGGGTTGGGCAGATACGCAGTATTTT.

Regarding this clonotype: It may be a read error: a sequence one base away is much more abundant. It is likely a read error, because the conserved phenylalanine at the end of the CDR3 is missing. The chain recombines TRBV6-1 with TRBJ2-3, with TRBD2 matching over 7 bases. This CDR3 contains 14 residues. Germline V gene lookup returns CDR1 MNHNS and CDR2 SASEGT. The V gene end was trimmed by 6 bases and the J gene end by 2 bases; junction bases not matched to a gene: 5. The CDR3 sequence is CASSSAGFTDTQYL. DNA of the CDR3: TGTGCCAGCAGCTCAGCGGGATTCACAGATACGCAGTATCTT.